The rows below give T cell receptor beta chains drawn from one sample of a study of blood T cell repertoires in COVID-19. Produced via immunoSEQ multiplex PCR; TCRdb's table is partial and in-frame only. The sample shows some 300,000 clones, just under 90% of them seen only once. Sequences were obtained from PBMCs or T cells enriched from blood (not recorded which). Every receptor here comes from a woman aged 25-40 years who had recovered from COVID-19. Each CDR3 is given with its conserved first and last residue.

>TRBV9|21|TRBJ2-5
CASSASRVPGLAGGPQGTQYF
>TRBV10-3|13|TRBJ1-1
CAIRGQGFAEAFF
>TRBV5-1|18|TRBJ2-3
CASSSFPRGQVNTDTQYF
>TRBV30|14|TRBJ2-3
CASRAGGPWDTQYF
>TRBV10-2|17|TRBJ2-5
CASSSTSGRALGETQYF
>TRBV27|16|TRBJ2-7
CASSFPKQGLVYEQYF
>TRBV6-5|13|TRBJ2-3
CASRTGGADTQYF
>TRBV5-4|16|TRBJ2-3
CASSLGTSGSTDTQYF
>TRBV5-1|15|TRBJ2-1
CASSPASGAYNEQFF
>TRBV4-1|18|TRBJ2-5
CASSQATGGFAGQETQYF
>TRBV18|16|TRBJ1-3
CASSPGTDSFGNTIYF
>TRBV3-1/TRBV3-2|15|TRBJ2-7
CASSQGAESSYEQYF
>TRBV7-6|14|TRBJ2-1
CASSSGDGADEQFF
>TRBV19|18|TRBJ2-1
CASSSTLPGLAARKEQFF
>TRBV3-1/TRBV3-2|14|TRBJ2-7
CASSQGGVAYEQYF
>TRBV6-5|11|TRBJ2-7
CASSWSGRQYF
>TRBV6-5|14|TRBJ1-2
CASKPTSGTGGYTF
>TRBV5-6|16|TRBJ2-4
CASSPDIRDSKNIQYF
>TRBV7-2|15|TRBJ2-7
CASSLDKREGREQYF
>TRBV19|16|TRBJ2-1
CASSPPLGLDALEQFF
>TRBV4-2|15|TRBJ2-5
CASSQSAVPTETQYF
>TRBV3-1/TRBV3-2|14|TRBJ2-3
CASSQDPRGDSQYF
>TRBV27|15|TRBJ1-4
CASSPGTGTNEKLFF
>TRBV21-1|19|TRBJ2-7
CASIRTVERIRQSSYEQYF
>TRBV7-8|17|TRBJ1-6
CASSLEGVTTYNSPLHF
>TRBV7-6|17|TRBJ2-2
CASTLTPSGRDTGELFF
>TRBV5-1|13|TRBJ2-7
CASSLGLAGEQYF
>TRBV6-5|15|TRBJ1-1
CASSYSILRGTEAFF
>TRBV9|14|TRBJ1-2
CASSVMDRNYGYTF
>TRBV7-2|11|TRBJ2-7
CASSSDYEQYF
>TRBV4-2|14|TRBJ2-1
CASSQVVDYNEQFF
>TRBV5-1|15|TRBJ1-1
CASSLVATENTEAFF
>TRBV5-1|14|TRBJ2-2
CASRRAGIPGELFF
>TRBV6-4|13|TRBJ2-1
CASRMDSHNEQFF
>TRBV29-1|16|TRBJ2-5
CSVEPHRRGYVVPQYF
>TRBV4-2|17|TRBJ2-7
CASSQDSGAGGAYEQYF
>TRBV5-4|15|TRBJ1-3
CASSLGGYSGNTIYF
>TRBV18|16|TRBJ1-2
CASSPPTGRGLGGYTF
>TRBV2|15|TRBJ1-4
CASSSDSQFYEKLFF
>TRBV3-1/TRBV3-2|13|TRBJ1-1
CASSAGTGTEAFF
>TRBV28|14|TRBJ1-4
CASSLGGDNEKLFF
>TRBV6-1|14|TRBJ2-7
CASSEYGSYYEQYF
>TRBV7-9|15|TRBJ2-1
CASSLTSGRGYEQFF
>TRBV10-3|15|TRBJ1-6
CAIRTTGEYNSPLHF
>TRBV3-1/TRBV3-2|15|TRBJ1-5
CASSPTGESNQPQHF
>TRBV28|13|TRBJ2-7
CASSLSGYYEQYF
>TRBV6-2/TRBV6-3|13|TRBJ2-7
CASSYGGYYEQYF
>TRBV5-5|16|TRBJ2-1
CASSWGLAGTYNEQFF
>TRBV12-5|17|TRBJ2-7
CASGLKNGTDTFYEQYF
>TRBV18|15|TRBJ2-1
CASSPPGTGPNEQFF
>TRBV10-3|15|TRBJ2-7
CAISDRDRSSYEQYF
>TRBV6-5|14|TRBJ1-1
CASSPPGGYTEAFF
>TRBV5-5|13|TRBJ1-1
CASSLPRVGEAFF
>TRBV6-5|16|TRBJ2-7
CASSYSRTGDSYEQYF
>TRBV19|15|TRBJ2-5
CASSAPSSGIQTQYF
>TRBV5-8|18|TRBJ2-3
CASSLVGQSWDNTDTQYF
>TRBV5-1|14|TRBJ2-5
CASSLAGQAETQYF
>TRBV20-1|15|TRBJ1-5
CSASRDRRVDMPQHF
>TRBV11-2|16|TRBJ2-7
CASSQLRDRSPKEQYF